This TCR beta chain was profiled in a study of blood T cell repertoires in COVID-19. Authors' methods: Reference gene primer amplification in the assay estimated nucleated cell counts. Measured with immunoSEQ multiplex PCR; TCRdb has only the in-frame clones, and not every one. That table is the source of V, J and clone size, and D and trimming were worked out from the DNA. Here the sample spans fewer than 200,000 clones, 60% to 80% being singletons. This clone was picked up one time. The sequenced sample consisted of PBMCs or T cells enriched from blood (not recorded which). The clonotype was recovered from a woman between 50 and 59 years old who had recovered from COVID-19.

CDR3 in amino acids: CASKEAGSREAFF. CDR3 nucleotide sequence: TGTGCCAGTAAGGAGGCAGGCTCGAGGGAAGCTTTCTTT. The chain links TRBV19 to TRBJ1-1; D gene unclear. The length of the CDR3 is 13 residues. V was cut by 7 bases and J by 8 bases, with 17 bases left in between. The germline CDR1 and CDR2 sequences are LNHDA and SQIVND (reference sequence).